This TCR beta chain was sequenced during a study of shared clonotypes between healthy human individuals. Study-level background: A donor's plate count was three for CD4 naive and three for CD4 memory; CD8 naive had two and CD8 memory one. Broader study findings: Relative to their counterparts shared across all four donors, non-shared clonotypes exhibited diminished generation probabilities. Across subsets, estimated richness was generally greater for naive than for memory populations.

Profiled with immunoSEQ multiplex PCR; TCRdb holds only in-frame clones, not every one. The sample comprises just over 2,000,000 clones, 85% to 95% of which are singletons, and approximately 0.13% rests with the top ten. V lost 2 bases and J lost 4; bases outside the gene matches: 3. CDR1 is MGHRA and CDR2 is YSYEKL in the germline V gene. This CDR3 is 15 amino acids long. With respect to this clone: As yet, its antigen is unknown.

The V call is TRBV4-1, the J call TRBJ2-5, with 11 bases fitting TRBD2. The source of this sequence is a man in his late teens or twenties in good health. The material sequenced was naive CD4+ T cells sorted from blood. Subset defined: CD45RA+ positively selected. This CDR3 is CASSQIGLAGETQYF. The DNA for the CDR3 is TGCGCCAGCAGCCAAATCGGACTAGCGGGAGAGACCCAGTACTTC.